This T cell receptor beta chain was obtained from a study of cytomegalovirus exposure and HLA in healthy donors. Study-wide background: Researchers previously reported finding 90 million to 120 million unique TCR beta sequences from approximately 190 million T cells. The study, taken as a whole, reports: Cytomegalovirus status, reportedly, was diagnosed with high specificity and sensitivity by the classifier. A link between a missense DCLRE1C variant and TCR beta V- and J-gene trimming emerged from a later analysis. A later analysis associated around 17,000 TCR beta sequences with HLA alleles at a 0.05 false discovery rate.

The PCR made use of 60 Vbeta and 13 Jbeta primers. TCRdb's table, derived via immunoSEQ multiplex PCR, lists solely in-frame clones and lacks some. Here the sample spans a few hundred thousand clones, around 83% being singletons. Of note for this clone: What it binds is unknown.

The sample comprised PBMCs. The TCR was taken from a girl under 18 in good health and CMV-seronegative.

In DNA, the CDR3 is TGTGCCAGCAGCCAAGAAAAACTGACACTTTACTATGGCTACACCTTC. Translating it yields CASSQEKLTLYYGYTF. The V call is TRBV4-2, the J call TRBJ1-2, with D uncertain. Germline V gives CDR1 LGHNA, CDR2 YNFKEQ. The V end was cut by 0 bases, the J end by 3 bases, with 14 bases between. The CDR3 extends over 16 amino acids.